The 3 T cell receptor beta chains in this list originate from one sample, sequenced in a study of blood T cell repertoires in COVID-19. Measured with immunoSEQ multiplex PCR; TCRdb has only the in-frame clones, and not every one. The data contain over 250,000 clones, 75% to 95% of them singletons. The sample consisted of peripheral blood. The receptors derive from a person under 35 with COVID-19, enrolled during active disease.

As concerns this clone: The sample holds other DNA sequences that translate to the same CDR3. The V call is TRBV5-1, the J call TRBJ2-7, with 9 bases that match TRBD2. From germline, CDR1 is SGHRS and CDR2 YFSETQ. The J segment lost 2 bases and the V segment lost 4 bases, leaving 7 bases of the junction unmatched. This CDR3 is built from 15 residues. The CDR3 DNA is TGCGCCAGCAGCGGGGGGCGGGAGGGGACCTACGAGCAGTACTTC. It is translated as CASSGGREGTYEQYF.

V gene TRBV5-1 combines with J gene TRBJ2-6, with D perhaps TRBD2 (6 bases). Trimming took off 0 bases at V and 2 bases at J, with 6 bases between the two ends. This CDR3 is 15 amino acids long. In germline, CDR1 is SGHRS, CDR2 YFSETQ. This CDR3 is CASSLGLAGANVLTF. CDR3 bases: TGCGCCAGCAGCTTGGGACTAGCTGGGGCCAACGTCCTGACTTTC.

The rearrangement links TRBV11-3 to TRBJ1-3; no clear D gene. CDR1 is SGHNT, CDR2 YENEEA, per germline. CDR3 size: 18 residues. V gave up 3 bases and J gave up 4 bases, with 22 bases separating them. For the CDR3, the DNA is TGTGCCAGCAGCTTTCGCGGGTTGACTATTTTTTCGGGAAACACCATATATTTT. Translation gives CASSFRGLTIFSGNTIYF.